This T cell receptor beta chain was identified during a study of OX40 agonist ivuxolimab in advanced cancers. Across the whole study: Partial responses occurred in Three dose-escalation patients, one with hepatocellular carcinoma and two with cutaneous melanoma.

TCRdb's table, derived via immunoSEQ multiplex PCR, lists solely in-frame clones and lacks some. Of 20,000 to 30,000 clones in the sample, about 83% were seen once. Germline CDR1 reads MGHDK; CDR2 reads SYGVNS. With 4 bases clipped from V and 3 bases from J, the junction kept 4 bases outside the gene matches. This CDR3 has 15 amino acids. Sequencing was performed on CD4+ or CD8+ T cells sorted from blood, taken in a trial of the OX40 agonist ivuxolimab. This TCR was recovered from an adult with an advanced solid tumor such as melanoma, head and neck, liver or kidney cancer. This rearrangement joins TRBV25-1 to TRBJ1-1; 11 bases align to TRBD1. The CDR3 nucleotides are TGTGCCAGCAGTGGGGGACAGGGGGTGGACACTGAAGCTTTCTTT. Protein sequence: CASSGGQGVDTEAFF. Complete variable domain (other parts from reference TRBV25-1 and TRBJ1-1): EADIYQTPRYLVIGTGKKITLECSQTMGHDKMYWYQQDPGMELHLIHYSYGVNSTEKGDLSSESTVSRIRTEHFPLTLESARPSHTSQYLCASSGGQGVDTEAFFGQGTRLTVV.